This T cell receptor (beta chain) was recovered during a study of early T cells in non-severe SARS-CoV-2 infection. Comments on this clonotype: The antigen is unknown.

This CDR3 has 16 residues. V dropped 5 bases and J dropped 6; count of bases not matched to a gene: 9. TCRdb analysed the 5' RACE reads with MiXCR anew, one entry per CDR3 protein. This sample has around 82,000 distinct CDR3 sequences, with 12% found just once. General observations from the study: There was a bias toward anti-spike CD8 responses in VDJdb matching, which missed private and CD4 specificities.

This chain joins TRBV12-3 or TRBV12-4 and TRBJ2-2, with 10 bases identical to TRBD2. Sequenced material: whole blood. The receptor comes from an adult who was a healthcare worker with PCR-confirmed SARS-CoV-2 infection or an uninfected control (not recorded which). DNA for the CDR3: TGTGCCAGCAGTACCCGTTCTAGCGGGAGCCCCGGGGAGCTGTTTTTT. This sequence encodes CASSTRSSGSPGELFF.